This T cell receptor beta chain was obtained from a study of T cells after yellow fever vaccination. Findings and limits, study-wide: One caveat is that FACS-sorted repertoires could contain abundant clonotypes contaminating from the bulk population.

Generation of TCR cDNA used 5'RACE template switching (which added a universal primer site and UMIs). Each CDR3 protein is one row after TCRdb ran MiXCR on the 5' RACE reads. Of some 290,000 distinct CDR3 sequences listed, about 10% are singletons. V dropped 0 bases and J dropped 1 base, with 6 bases sitting between them. In germline, CDR1 is LGHNA, CDR2 YSLEER. The CDR3 totals 14 residues. This clonotype was recorded many times. The antigen remains undetermined. The J gene is TRBJ1-2, the V gene TRBV4-3, with a weak D call TRBD1 (5 bases). This specimen consisted of CD4+ T cells sorted from PBMCs, obtained 45 days after the yellow fever booster vaccination. This sequence was found in a man between 18 and 35 years old who received the YFV17D yellow fever vaccine. CDR3 loop: CASSQEDSNYGYTF. CDR3 nucleotide sequence: TGCGCCAGCAGCCAAGAAGACAGTAACTATGGCTACACCTTC.